Listed here are 32 T cell receptor beta chains from one sample, sequenced in a study of T cell changes during pregnancy in multiple sclerosis. Libraries were prepared by immunoSEQ multiplex PCR; TCRdb keeps only in-frame clonotypes and omits some of them. The table records over 40,000 clones, 80% to 95% of them present only once. Sample: CD4+ T cells from peripheral blood mononuclear cells, taken in the second trimester of pregnancy. The source is a female donor with multiple sclerosis, enrolled in a pregnancy study.

The chain uses TRBV11-2 and TRBJ2-7, with D possibly being TRBD1 (6 bases). The V gene's germline CDR1 is SGHAT and CDR2 FQNNGV. This CDR3 is built from 14 residues. Trimming left V 4 bases short and J 7 bases short, with 17 bases between. Here the CDR3 DNA reads TGTGCCAGCAGCTCCCTTCAGGGGCTTATTGAGCAGTACTTC. This codes for CASSSLQGLIEQYF. The whole variable domain, filled in from reference TRBV11-2 and TRBJ2-7, reads EAGVAQSPRYKIIEKRQSVAFWCNPISGHATLYWYQQILGQGPKLLIQFQNNGVVDDSQLPKDRFSAERLKGVDSTLKIQPAKLEDSAVYLCASSSLQGLIEQYFGPGTRLTVT.

The chain carries TRBV18 and TRBJ2-7, with D perhaps matching TRBD2 (6 bases). Germline loops: CDR1 KGHSH, CDR2 LQKENI. The V end was cut by 6 bases, the J end by 3 bases, with 18 bases between. CDR3 length: 15 amino acids. The CDR3 DNA follows: TGTGCCAGCTCTTTAAGTAAGAGGGGAGGCTACGAGCAGTACTTC. Translated, it gives CASSLSKRGGYEQYF.

This rearrangement joins TRBV5-4 to TRBJ2-1; a possible D gene is TRBD1 (5 bases). The CDR3 sequence is 12 residues long. Trimming shortened V by 2 bases and J by 9 bases, and 9 bases separated the two germline ends. Germline loops: CDR1 SGHNT, CDR2 YYREEE (reference sequence). CDR3 loop: CASSFRVGEQFF. DNA for the CDR3: TGTGCCAGCAGCTTCAGGGTGGGTGAGCAGTTCTTC.

The chain is built from TRBV5-6 and TRBJ2-7; 10 nucleotides agree with TRBD1. V shed 1 base, J shed 4 bases, and the junction held 5 bases outside the gene matches. In germline, CDR1 is SGHDT, CDR2 YYEEEE. The CDR3 consists of 15 residues. The CDR3 is CASSLFGTGVYEQYF. CDR3 nucleotide sequence: TGTGCCAGCAGCTTGTTCGGGACAGGGGTTTACGAGCAGTACTTC.

This clone was recorded only once. The chain carries TRBV5-4 and TRBJ1-1, with 7 bases that match TRBD1. Germline-derived CDR1 and CDR2 are SGHNT and YYREEE (reference sequence). V gave up 0 bases and J gave up 0 bases; unmatched junction bases: 2. This CDR3 spans 15 amino acids. The CDR3 DNA reads TGTGCCAGCAGCTTGGAACAGGGGATGAACACTGAAGCTTTCTTT. Protein sequence: CASSLEQGMNTEAFF.

As DNA, the CDR3 is TGTGCCAGCGGGAAGGGAGGGCGGGAAGAAAAACTGTTTTTT. Protein product: CASGKGGREEKLFF. The V and J genes are TRBV28 and TRBJ1-4; D is unresolved. CDR1 is MDHEN, CDR2 SYDVKM, per germline. CDR3 length: 14 amino acids. Trimming took off 8 bases at V and 8 bases at J, with 18 bases between the two ends. Drawing the rest from reference TRBV28 and TRBJ1-4, the complete variable domain is DVKVTQSSRYLVKRTGEKVFLECVQDMDHENMFWYRQDPGLGLRLIYFSYDVKMKEKGDIPEGYSVSREKKERFSLILESASTNQTSMYLCASGKGGREEKLFFGSGTQLSVL.

The V gene is TRBV5-1, the J gene TRBJ1-2, with D possibly TRBD1 on 6 matching bases. Germline V gene data show CDR1 as SGHRS and CDR2 as YFSETQ. Trimming stripped 0 bases from V and 7 bases from J, with 10 bases between. The CDR3 spans 13 residues. Here the CDR3 reads CASSLDRVGGYTF. CDR3 bases: TGCGCCAGCAGCTTGGACAGGGTGGGTGGCTACACCTTC.

The chain is built from TRBV4-1 and TRBJ2-2; possible D gene TRBD1, 5 bases. Trimming removed 5 bases from V and 4 bases from J, with 17 bases in between. Germline CDR1 reads MGHRA; CDR2 reads YSYEKL. CDR3 length: 16 amino acids. DNA for the CDR3: TGCGCCAGCAGCTATTTCAGGCAGGGCCTCACCGGGGAGCTGTTTTTT. Translated, it gives CASSYFRQGLTGELFF.

The chain links TRBV9 to TRBJ2-1; maybe TRBD1 (5 bases). This CDR3 region has 15 residues. The V and J ends lost 4 bases and 7 bases respectively, with 18 bases between them. In germline, CDR1 is SGDLS, CDR2 YYNGEE. The CDR3 sequence is CASSPMGQGGNEQFF. The DNA for the CDR3 is TGTGCCAGCAGCCCAATGGGGCAGGGTGGGAATGAGCAGTTCTTC.

This chain joins TRBV9 and TRBJ1-5; 9 positions agree with TRBD1. Germline V gene data show CDR1 as SGDLS and CDR2 as YYNGEE. V gave up 3 bases and J gave up 7 bases; unmatched junction bases: 5. The CDR3 loop spans 14 amino acids. The CDR3 sequence: CASSDGTGWQPQHF. CDR3 sequence (DNA): TGTGCCAGCAGCGACGGGACAGGGTGGCAGCCCCAGCATTTT.

The gene calls are TRBV6-5 and TRBJ1-4; no definite D call. This CDR3 is 13 amino acids long. Germline lookup yields CDR1 MNHEY and CDR2 SVGAGI. The germline V and J ends were trimmed by 4 bases and 6 bases, with 9 bases remaining between them. The CDR3 nucleotides are TGTGCCAGCAGTTCCCAGAGGGATGAAAAACTGTTTTTT. Amino acids: CASSSQRDEKLFF.

This clone was counted only a few times. Additional DNA sequences in this sample encode the identical CDR3. The V call is TRBV5-1, the J call TRBJ2-3; D is perhaps TRBD1 (5 bases). Trimming removed 7 bases at V and 1 base at J, with 10 bases between. This CDR3 has 13 residues. CDR1 SGHRS and CDR2 YFSETQ come from the germline V gene. Here the CDR3 DNA reads TGCGCCAGCTCTGGGGCCCGCACAGATACGCAGTATTTT. Residues: CASSGARTDTQYF.

The chain uses TRBV29-1 and TRBJ1-2; D is perhaps TRBD1 (5 bases). The V gene's germline CDR1 is SQVTM and CDR2 ANQGSEA. Trimming cost V 5 bases and J 2 bases, with 18 bases left between them. The CDR3 loop spans 15 amino acids. This chain's CDR3 is CSVLAGSTTNYGYTF. The CDR3 bases are TGCAGCGTTCTGGCAGGGTCGACCACAAACTATGGCTACACCTTC.

The CDR3 nucleotides are TGTGCCAGCAGTCAGGGGGTAAGGACTGAAGCTTTCTTT. Residues: CASSQGVRTEAFF. The genes are TRBV6-1 and TRBJ1-1; 7 bases agree with TRBD1. CDR3 length equals 13 residues. V lost 5 bases, J lost 5 bases, and 5 bases stayed unmatched. The germline gives CDR1 MNHNS, CDR2 SASEGT.

DNA for the CDR3: TGTGCCACCTGTGGGGGGGCGATTGAAGCTTTCTTT. Translated: CATCGGAIEAFF. This chain links TRBV28 with TRBJ1-1, with D perhaps matching TRBD1 (6 bases). V gave up 10 bases and J gave up 7 bases, with 16 bases separating them. CDR3 size: 12 residues. CDR1 is MDHEN and CDR2 is SYDVKM in the germline V gene.

The V gene is TRBV7-8, the J gene TRBJ2-2; TRBD2 matches 12 bases. The germline gives CDR1 SGHVS, CDR2 FQNEAQ. V shed 3 bases, J shed 3 bases, and the junction held 11 bases outside the gene matches. CDR3 size: 19 residues. CDR3 DNA: TGTGCCAGCAGCTTTGATCCTAGCGGGGGGGAGCGGGACACCGGGGAGCTGTTTTTT. Translated: CASSFDPSGGERDTGELFF.

The sample holds one count of this clone. The J gene is TRBJ1-4, the V gene TRBV2; D remains unclear. This CDR3 has 14 residues. The ends were cut back, 4 bases at V and 5 bases at J, with 11 bases in the middle. From germline, CDR1 is SNHLY and CDR2 FYNNEI. The CDR3 DNA sequence: TGTGCCAGCAGTGGAGGGCTCGGGAATGAAAAACTGTTTTTT. This gives the protein CASSGGLGNEKLFF.

The chain recombines TRBV4-2 with TRBJ2-1, with D perhaps matching TRBD2 (5 bases). This CDR3 spans 17 amino acids. CDR1 and CDR2 (germline): LGHNA, YNFKEQ. Trimming stripped 4 bases from V and 0 bases from J, with 16 bases between. The CDR3 nucleotides read TGTGCCAGCAGCCGTGAGGGCATGGGGAGCTCCTACAATGAGCAGTTCTTC. It yields the protein CASSREGMGSSYNEQFF.

The chain recombines TRBV11-2 with TRBJ2-2; D call uncertain. Per the germline V gene, CDR1 is SGHAT and CDR2 is FQNNGV. V lost 0 bases, J lost 6 bases, and 8 bases lay in between. This CDR3 spans 14 amino acids. The CDR3 spells CASSLDEVAGELFF. The CDR3 DNA reads as TGTGCCAGCAGCTTAGATGAGGTGGCCGGGGAGCTGTTTTTT.

Concerning this clone itself: At one end, the junction sequence differs from germline, possibly due to a read error. This chain connects TRBV14 to TRBJ2-7; D not resolved. The CDR3 length is 13 residues. Germline CDR1 SGHDN, CDR2 FVKESK. CDR3 protein: CASSQDLRGEVTF. The DNA for the CDR3 is TGTGCCAGCAGCCAAGATCTCCGAGGAGAAGTTACCTTC.

The chain combines TRBV5-4 with TRBJ1-4; D may be TRBD1 (5 bases). Trimming pared 1 base from V and 8 bases from J, leaving 12 bases between. CDR1 SGHNT and CDR2 YYREEE come from the germline V gene (reference sequence). There are 14 residues in the CDR3. This CDR3 is CASSLYQGGEKLFF. The CDR3 DNA sequence: TGTGCCAGCAGCTTGTACCAGGGTGGGGAAAAACTGTTTTTT.

The chain recombines TRBV27 with TRBJ2-7, with 7 bases lining up with TRBD2. Trimming at V came to 8 bases and at J to 3 bases, leaving 10 bases not matched to a gene. Germline values: CDR1 MNHEY, CDR2 SMNVEV (reference sequence). There are 14 residues in the CDR3. The DNA for the CDR3 is TGTGCCAGCCGGGGAGGGTATATAAGCTACGAGCAGTACTTC. It yields the protein CASRGGYISYEQYF.

This chain uses TRBV7-8 with TRBJ1-6; TRBD1 matches 8 bases. In germline, CDR1 is SGHVS, CDR2 FQNEAQ. V shed 2 bases, J shed 8 bases, and the junction held 5 bases outside the gene matches. The CDR3 totals 15 residues. CDR3 amino acids: CASSLIGQGDSPLHF. The CDR3, as DNA: TGTGCCAGCAGCTTAATCGGACAGGGTGATTCACCCCTCCACTTT.

DNA of the CDR3: TGCGCCAGCAGCTTGGAGGGACAGGGAACGTCCCAGCATTTT. This codes for CASSLEGQGTSQHF. The chain carries TRBV5-1 and TRBJ1-5; 9 nucleotides agree with TRBD1. V lost 0 bases to trimming and J lost 11 bases; unmatched junction nucleotides: 6. Germline V gene lookup returns CDR1 SGHRS and CDR2 YFSETQ. This CDR3 contains 14 residues.

The rearrangement links TRBV20-1 to TRBJ1-2, with a weak D call TRBD1 (6 bases). In germline, CDR1 is DFQATT, CDR2 SNEGSKA (reference sequence). Trimming removed 5 bases from V and 7 bases from J, with 8 bases in between. CDR3 length equals 10 residues. Here the CDR3 reads CSAQGFGYTF. The CDR3 region has the DNA TGCAGTGCTCAGGGGTTTGGCTACACCTTC.

CDR3 in amino acids: CASSQEGTVNSPLHF. The CDR3 DNA is TGCGCCAGCAGCCAAGAAGGGACAGTCAATTCACCCCTCCACTTT. This chain joins TRBV4-1 and TRBJ1-6; 7 nucleotides match TRBD1. The CDR3 has 15 amino acids. Germline V CDR1 and CDR2: MGHRA, YSYEKL. V trimming: 0 bases; J trimming: 7 bases; junction bases outside the gene matches: 3.

The V and J genes are TRBV7-8 and TRBJ2-5, with D maybe TRBD2 (6 bases). This CDR3 is built from 14 residues. Trimming took 1 base from V and 7 from J, leaving 13 bases between them. CDR1 is SGHVS and CDR2 is FQNEAQ in the germline V gene. The CDR3 sequence: CASSLEGGVATQYF. The DNA for the CDR3 is TGTGCCAGCAGCTTAGAAGGCGGGGTAGCGACCCAGTACTTC.

This CDR3 is CAWRGTGASEKLFF. CDR3 bases: TGTGCCTGGAGAGGGACAGGGGCTTCTGAAAAACTGTTTTTT. The gene calls are TRBV30 and TRBJ1-4; TRBD1 matches at 10 bases. The CDR3 extends over 14 amino acids. V lost 3 bases, J lost 7 bases, and 5 bases stayed unmatched. Per germline, CDR1 GTSNPN and CDR2 SVGIG (reference sequence).

The chain links TRBV19 to TRBJ1-2; possibly TRBD1 for D (5 bases). Trimming cost V 5 bases and J 2 bases, with 12 bases left between them. CDR1 is LNHDA, CDR2 SQIVND, per germline (reference sequence). The CDR3 length is 14 residues. CDR3 residues: CASSDSLRNYGYTF. CDR3 sequence (DNA): TGTGCCAGTAGTGACAGCCTGAGAAACTATGGCTACACCTTC.

V is TRBV28 and J is TRBJ1-5; 8 bases are shared with TRBD1. This CDR3 has 15 amino acids. Trimming took 5 bases from V and 4 from J; bases not matched to a gene: 7. The germline CDR1 and CDR2 sequences are MDHEN and SYDVKM. CDR3 nucleotides: TGTGCCAGCAGTATACAGGGGGAATTGAATCAGCCCCAGCATTTT. Translation: CASSIQGELNQPQHF.

V usage is TRBV9 and J usage is TRBJ1-3; the D gene is possibly TRBD1 (5 bases). The CDR3 contains 16 residues. V shed 3 bases and J shed 0 bases, with 13 bases lying between them. CDR1 and CDR2 (germline): SGDLS, YYNGEE. CDR3 DNA: TGTGCCAGCAGCGCCCGGGGGGATTCCTCTGGAAACACCATATATTTT. This codes for CASSARGDSSGNTIYF.

The rearrangement joins TRBV29-1 to TRBJ2-7; 7 bases map to TRBD2. The trim removed 4 bases at V and 4 bases at J, leaving 7 bases unmatched. This CDR3 region has 13 residues. Looked up from germline, CDR1 is SQVTM and CDR2 is ANQGSEA. The CDR3 region is CSVVRDYSYEQYF. The CDR3 DNA reads as TGCAGCGTTGTCCGGGACTACTCTTACGAGCAGTACTTC.